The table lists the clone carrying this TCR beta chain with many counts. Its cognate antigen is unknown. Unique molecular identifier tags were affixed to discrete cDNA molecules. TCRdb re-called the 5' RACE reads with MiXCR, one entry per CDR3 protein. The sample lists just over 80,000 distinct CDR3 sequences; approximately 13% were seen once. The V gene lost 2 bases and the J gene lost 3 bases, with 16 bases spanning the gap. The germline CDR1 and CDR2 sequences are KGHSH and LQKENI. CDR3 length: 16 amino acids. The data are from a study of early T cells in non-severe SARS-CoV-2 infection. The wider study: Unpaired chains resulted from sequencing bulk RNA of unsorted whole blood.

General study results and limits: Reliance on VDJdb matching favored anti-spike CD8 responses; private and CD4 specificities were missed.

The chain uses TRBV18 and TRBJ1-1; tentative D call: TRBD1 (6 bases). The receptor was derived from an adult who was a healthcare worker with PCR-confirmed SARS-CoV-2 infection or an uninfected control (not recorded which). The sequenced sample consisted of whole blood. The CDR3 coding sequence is TGTGCCAGCTCACCAAGTACAGGGCGAGGGGACACTGAAGCTTTCTTT. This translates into CASSPSTGRGDTEAFF.